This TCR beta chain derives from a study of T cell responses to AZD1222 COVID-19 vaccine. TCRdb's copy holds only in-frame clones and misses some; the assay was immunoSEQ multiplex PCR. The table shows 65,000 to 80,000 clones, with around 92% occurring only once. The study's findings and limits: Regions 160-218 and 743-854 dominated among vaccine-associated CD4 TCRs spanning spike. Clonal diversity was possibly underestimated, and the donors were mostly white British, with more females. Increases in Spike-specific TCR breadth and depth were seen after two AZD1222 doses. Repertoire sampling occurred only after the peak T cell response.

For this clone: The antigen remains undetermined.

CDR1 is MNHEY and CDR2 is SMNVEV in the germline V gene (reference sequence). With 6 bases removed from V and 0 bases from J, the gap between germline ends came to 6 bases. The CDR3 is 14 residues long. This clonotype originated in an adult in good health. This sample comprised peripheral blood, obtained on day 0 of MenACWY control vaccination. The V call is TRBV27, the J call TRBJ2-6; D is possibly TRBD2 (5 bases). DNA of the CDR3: TGTGCCAGCAGCGGGGACTCTGGGGCCAACGTCCTGACTTTC. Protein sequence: CASSGDSGANVLTF.